This TCR beta chain came from a study of T cell responses to AZD1222 COVID-19 vaccine. General observations from the study: With two AZD1222 doses given, Spike-specific TCR breadth and depth both rose. Baseline seropositivity characterized only six AZD1222 recipients. The repertoires were collected only after the peak T cell response. Donors were mostly white British, more females; clonal diversity possibly underestimated.

Libraries were prepared by immunoSEQ multiplex PCR; TCRdb keeps only in-frame clonotypes and omits some of them. The sample records about 66,000 clones, approximately 90% being singletons. To note about this clone: Its antigen is not known.

The TCR was taken from an adult who received the MenACWY meningococcal vaccine as a control. Sequences were derived from peripheral blood, sampled 28 days after the second dose of the MenACWY control vaccine.

In DNA form, the CDR3 reads TGTGCCAGCAGCCAAGATCTAGCCCGGACCTACGAGCAGTACTTC. This encodes CASSQDLARTYEQYF. The rearrangement links TRBV4-2 to TRBJ2-7; D may be TRBD2 (5 bases). In germline, CDR1 is LGHNA, CDR2 YNFKEQ. V gave up 0 bases and J gave up 2 bases, with 11 bases separating them. This CDR3 is 15 amino acids long.